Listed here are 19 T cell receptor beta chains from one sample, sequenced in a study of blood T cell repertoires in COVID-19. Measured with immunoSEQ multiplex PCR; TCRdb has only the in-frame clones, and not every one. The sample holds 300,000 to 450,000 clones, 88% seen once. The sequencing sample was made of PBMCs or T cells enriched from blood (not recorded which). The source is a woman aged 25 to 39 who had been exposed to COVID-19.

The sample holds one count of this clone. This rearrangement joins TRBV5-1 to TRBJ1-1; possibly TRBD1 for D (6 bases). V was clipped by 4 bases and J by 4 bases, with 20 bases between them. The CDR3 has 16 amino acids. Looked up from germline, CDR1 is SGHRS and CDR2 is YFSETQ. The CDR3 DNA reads TGCGCCAGCAGCGATCAGGGGTTGGGTTCGGGCACTGAAGCTTTCTTT. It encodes CASSDQGLGSGTEAFF.

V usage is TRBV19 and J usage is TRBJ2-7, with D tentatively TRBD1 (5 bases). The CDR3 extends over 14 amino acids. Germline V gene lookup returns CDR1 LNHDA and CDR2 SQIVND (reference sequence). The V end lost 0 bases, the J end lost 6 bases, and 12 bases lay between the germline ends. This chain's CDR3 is CASSIEPGIGEQYF. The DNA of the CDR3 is TGTGCCAGTAGTATAGAGCCAGGGATCGGCGAGCAGTACTTC.

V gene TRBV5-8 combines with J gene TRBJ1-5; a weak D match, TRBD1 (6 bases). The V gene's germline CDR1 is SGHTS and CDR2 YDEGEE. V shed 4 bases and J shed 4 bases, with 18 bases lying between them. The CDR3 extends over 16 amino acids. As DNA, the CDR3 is TGTGCCAGCAGCCGAGGGCGACAGGCAACAAATCAGCCCCAGCATTTT. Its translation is CASSRGRQATNQPQHF.

The DNA of the CDR3 is TGTGCCAGCAGTTTAGCGAATGAGCAGTTCTTC. Protein product: CASSLANEQFF. The V gene is TRBV28, the J gene TRBJ2-1, with D unresolved. The length of the CDR3 is 11 residues. Per the germline V gene, CDR1 is MDHEN and CDR2 is SYDVKM. The ends were cut back, 2 bases at V and 7 bases at J, with 3 bases in the middle.

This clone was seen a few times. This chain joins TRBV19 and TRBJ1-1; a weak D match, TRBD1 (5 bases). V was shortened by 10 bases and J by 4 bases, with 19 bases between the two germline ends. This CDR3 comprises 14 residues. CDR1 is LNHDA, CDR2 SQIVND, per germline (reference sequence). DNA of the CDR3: TGTGCCACCAAAACCCAGGGTTGGGGCACTGAAGCTTTCTTT. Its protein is CATKTQGWGTEAFF.

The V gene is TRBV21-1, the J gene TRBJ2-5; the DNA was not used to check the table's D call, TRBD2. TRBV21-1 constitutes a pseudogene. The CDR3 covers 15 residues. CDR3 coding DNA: TGTGCCAGCAGCTTTCAAGCGGGAGAGGGAGAGACCCAGTACTTC. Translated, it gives CASSFQAGEGETQYF.

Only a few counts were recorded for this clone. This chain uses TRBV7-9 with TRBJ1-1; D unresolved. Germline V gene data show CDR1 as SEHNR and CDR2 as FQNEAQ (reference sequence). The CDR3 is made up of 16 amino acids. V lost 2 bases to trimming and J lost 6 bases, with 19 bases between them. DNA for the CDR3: TGTGCCAGCAGCTTAAATATTGGCAAAGATTACCCTGAAGCTTTCTTT. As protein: CASSLNIGKDYPEAFF.

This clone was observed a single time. The CDR3 protein is CASSVRTSGLNTGELFF. The CDR3 nucleotides read TGTGCCAGCAGCGTCCGGACTAGCGGGTTGAACACCGGGGAGCTGTTTTTT. The rearrangement uses TRBV9 and TRBJ2-2; TRBD2 matches 11 bases. The CDR3 totals 17 residues. Germline V gene sequence: CDR1 SGDLS, CDR2 YYNGEE. V trimming: 2 bases; J trimming: 1 base; junction bases outside the gene matches: 4. Variable domain in full (rest from reference TRBV9 and TRBJ2-2): DSGVTQTPKHLITATGQRVTLRCSPRSGDLSVYWYQQSLDQGLQFLIQYYNGEERAKGNILERFSAQQFPDLHSELNLSSLELGDSALYFCASSVRTSGLNTGELFFGEGSRLTVL.

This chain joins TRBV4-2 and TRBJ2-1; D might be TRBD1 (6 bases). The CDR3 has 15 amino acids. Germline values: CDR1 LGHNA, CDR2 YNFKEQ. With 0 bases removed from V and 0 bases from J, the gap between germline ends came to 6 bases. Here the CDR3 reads CASSQEGGSYNEQFF. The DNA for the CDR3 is TGTGCCAGCAGCCAAGAAGGGGGCTCCTACAATGAGCAGTTCTTC.

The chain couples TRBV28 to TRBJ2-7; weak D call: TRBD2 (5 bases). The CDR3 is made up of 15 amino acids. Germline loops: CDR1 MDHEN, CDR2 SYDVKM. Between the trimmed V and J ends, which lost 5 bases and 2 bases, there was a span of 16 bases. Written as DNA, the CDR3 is TGTGCCAGCAGTCCAGGACTCCTTAGAACCTACGAGCAGTACTTC. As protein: CASSPGLLRTYEQYF.

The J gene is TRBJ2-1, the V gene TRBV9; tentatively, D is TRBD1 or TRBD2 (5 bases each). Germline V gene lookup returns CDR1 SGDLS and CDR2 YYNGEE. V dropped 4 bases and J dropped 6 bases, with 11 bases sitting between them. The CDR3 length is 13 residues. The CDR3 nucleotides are TGTGCCAGCAGCATAGGGGCGGGCAATGAGCAGTTCTTC. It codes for CASSIGAGNEQFF.

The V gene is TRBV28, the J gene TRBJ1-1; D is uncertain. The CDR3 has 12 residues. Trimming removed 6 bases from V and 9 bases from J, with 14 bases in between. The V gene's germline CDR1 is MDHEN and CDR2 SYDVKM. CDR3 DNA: TGTGCCAGCAGCCCAGATGGCGGCAAAGCTTTCTTT. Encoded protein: CASSPDGGKAFF.

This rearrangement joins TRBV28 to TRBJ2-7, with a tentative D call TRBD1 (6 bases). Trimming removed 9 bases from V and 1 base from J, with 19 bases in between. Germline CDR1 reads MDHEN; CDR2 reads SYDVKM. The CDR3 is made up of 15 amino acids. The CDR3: CASSQGQGYSYEQYF. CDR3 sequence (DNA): TGTGCCAGTTCACAGGGTCAGGGATATTCCTACGAGCAGTACTTC.

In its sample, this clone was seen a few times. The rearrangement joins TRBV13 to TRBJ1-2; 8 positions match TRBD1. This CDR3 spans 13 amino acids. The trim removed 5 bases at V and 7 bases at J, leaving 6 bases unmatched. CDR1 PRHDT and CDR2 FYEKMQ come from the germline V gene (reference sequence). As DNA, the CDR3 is TGTGCCAGCAGCCGCTTCAGGGGGCTTGGCTACACCTTC. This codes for CASSRFRGLGYTF. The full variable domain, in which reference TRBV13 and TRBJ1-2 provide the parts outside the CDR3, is AAGVIQSPRHLIKEKRETATLKCYPIPRHDTVYWYQQGPGQDPQFLISFYEKMQSDKGSIPDRFSAQQFSDYHSELNMSSLELGDSALYFCASSRFRGLGYTFGSGTRLTVV.

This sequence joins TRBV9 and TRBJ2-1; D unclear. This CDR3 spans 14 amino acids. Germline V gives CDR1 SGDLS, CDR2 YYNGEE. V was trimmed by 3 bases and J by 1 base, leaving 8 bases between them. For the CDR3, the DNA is TGTGCCAGCAGCGCCGACTTTTCCTACAATGAGCAGTTCTTC. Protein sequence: CASSADFSYNEQFF.

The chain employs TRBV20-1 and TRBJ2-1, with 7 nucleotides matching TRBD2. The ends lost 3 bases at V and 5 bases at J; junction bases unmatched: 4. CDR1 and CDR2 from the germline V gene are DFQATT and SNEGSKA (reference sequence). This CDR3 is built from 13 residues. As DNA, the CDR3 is TGCAGTGCTAGTGGAGGGAGGGACAATGAGCAGTTCTTC. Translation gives CSASGGRDNEQFF.

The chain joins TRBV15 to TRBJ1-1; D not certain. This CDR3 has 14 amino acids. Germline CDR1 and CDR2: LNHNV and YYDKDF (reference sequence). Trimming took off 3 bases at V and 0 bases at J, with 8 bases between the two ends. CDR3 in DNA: TGTGCCACCAGCAGGGCACCCCTGAACACTGAAGCTTTCTTT. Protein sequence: CATSRAPLNTEAFF.

The CDR3 coding sequence is TGTGCCAGCAGCCAACACCCGACAGGGGTGGACACTGAAGCTTTCTTT. This sequence encodes CASSQHPTGVDTEAFF. This sequence joins TRBV3-1 (or the pseudogene TRBV3-2) and TRBJ1-1, with 8 bases lining up with TRBD1. Germline CDR1 and CDR2: LGHDT and YNNKEL (reference sequence). This CDR3 contains 16 residues. With V trimmed by 2 bases and J by 3 bases, 8 bases remained unmatched.

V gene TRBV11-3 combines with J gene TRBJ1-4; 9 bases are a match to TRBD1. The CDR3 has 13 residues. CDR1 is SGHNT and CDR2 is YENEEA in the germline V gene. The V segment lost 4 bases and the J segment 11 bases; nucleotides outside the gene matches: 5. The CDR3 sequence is CASSSVGQGKLFF. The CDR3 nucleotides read TGTGCCAGCAGCTCAGTCGGACAGGGGAAACTGTTTTTT.